The clone carrying this T cell receptor (beta chain) was detected only once. Antigen specificity is unknown. Germline V gene lookup returns CDR1 LNHDA and CDR2 SQIVND (reference sequence). There are 17 residues in the CDR3. V shed 3 bases and J 2 bases; nucleotides not matched to a gene: 9. These data come from a study of T cells in localized non-small cell lung cancer. Profiling relied on immunoSEQ multiplex PCR, and the TCRdb table lists in-frame clones only, not all of them. In the table there are fewer than 12,000 clones, over 70% of which are singletons. Study results and limitations: Paired adjacent lung recovered a median around 60 of the top 100 tumor clones.

The material sequenced was peripheral blood, taken before any cancer treatment. The V and J genes are TRBV19 and TRBJ2-7, with 11 bases aligning to TRBD2. This sequence originates from a male donor older than 55 with stage I lung adenocarcinoma. The CDR3 here is CASSISRLAGITYEQYF. DNA for the CDR3: TGTGCCAGTAGTATTTCCCGACTAGCGGGGATAACCTACGAGCAGTACTTC.